This note documents a single TCR beta chain sequence. The sample originates from a study of blood T cell repertoires in COVID-19. Authors' methods: It was from reference gene primer amplification that nucleated cell counts were estimated. Sequencing was performed with immunoSEQ multiplex PCR; in TCRdb, only in-frame clones are kept and a portion is missing. V and J calls and clone size come straight from that table; D and trimming were deduced from the DNA. The sample holds about 160,000 clones, about 90% seen once. The CDR3 sequence is 15 residues long. With V trimmed by 9 bases and J by 2 bases, 8 bases remained unmatched. Germline CDR1 is KGHDR and CDR2 is SFDVKD.

This chain connects TRBV24-1 to TRBJ2-1, with 8 nucleotides matching TRBD1. Sequenced sample: peripheral blood. This receptor was obtained from a woman aged 55-70 years with active or convalescent COVID-19. The DNA for the CDR3 is TGTGCCACCGGCCCAGGGGGCCGCGCCTACAATGAGCAGTTCTTC. Protein sequence: CATGPGGRAYNEQFF.